The T cell receptor beta chain described here comes from a study of T-cell reconstitution after alpha-beta-depleted transplantation in children. CDR1 is MNHEY, CDR2 SVGAGI, per germline. V lost 4 bases to trimming and J lost 3 bases, with 13 bases between them. The CDR3 has 14 amino acids. Unique molecular identifiers were used in preparing the TCRbeta library. In TCRdb, the PCR reads were re-called with MiXCR into one record per CDR3 protein. The data show about 640,000 distinct CDR3 sequences, approximately 12% seen once. For this clonotype: Its antigen is currently unknown.

Study-wide results and limits: Surviving recipient T cells and thymic progenitors underlay high day-60 TCRbeta diversity in some patients. After transplant, at about two months, alpha-beta T cells were reportedly derived from several hundred expanded graft clones. A year had passed since transplant, and T-cell counts and diversity by then came mostly from newly produced T cells.

This receptor was obtained from a male patient aged 10 to 17 who had a stem cell transplant for acute myeloid leukemia, so the T cells may come from the graft donor. The chain joins TRBV6-5 to TRBJ2-7, with D unresolved. The specimen was PBMCs, mostly from graft donor cells, collected 360 days after TCRalphabeta/CD19-depleted stem cell transplant. Here the CDR3 reads CASSSAYGLYEQYF. The CDR3 DNA reads TGTGCCAGCAGTTCCGCGTATGGGCTCTACGAGCAGTACTTC.